The source of this T cell receptor beta chain is a study of identical twins. Germline V lookup: CDR1 MGHDK, CDR2 SYGVNS. The germline V and J ends were trimmed by 4 bases and 6 bases, with 11 bases remaining between them. The CDR3 runs 13 residues. MiXCR, applied by TCRdb to the 5' RACE reads, yields one record per CDR3 protein. The sample has roughly 250,000 distinct CDR3 sequences, approximately 8% seen once. The same sample was also studied in work on yellow fever vaccine responses in identical twins. That paper notes: Twin vaccine T cell responses reportedly seemed partly convergent, partly personalized.

The chain carries TRBV25-1 and TRBJ2-3; a weak D match, TRBD1 (5 bases). The TCR originated in a woman aged 18-29 years in good health. The sequencing input was CD8+ T cells sorted from blood. The CDR3 DNA reads TGTGCCAGCAGTGCCATAGGGGTGGATACGCAGTATTTT. Amino acids: CASSAIGVDTQYF.